The 25 T cell receptor beta chains below come from one sample, sequenced in a study of blood T cell repertoires in COVID-19. Sequenced by immunoSEQ multiplex PCR; TCRdb stores in-frame clones only, minus some. The sample includes approximately 170,000 clones, around nine tenths seen only once; the top ten take 3.5% to 4.5%. The sequenced sample consisted of peripheral blood. The receptors come from a man aged 18 to 29 with active or convalescent COVID-19.

In this sample, this clone turned up once. This chain joins TRBV27 and TRBJ1-2; 8 nucleotides match TRBD1. The germline V gene encodes CDR1 MNHEY and CDR2 SMNVEV (reference sequence). This CDR3 spans 15 amino acids. The junction had 3 bases not matched to a gene; V was cut back by 0 bases and J by 3 bases. The CDR3 sequence: CASSLSAQGDYGYTF. Written as DNA, the CDR3 is TGTGCCAGCAGTTTATCAGCACAGGGGGACTATGGCTACACCTTC.

The rearrangement uses TRBV10-3 and TRBJ1-2; D is unclear. Germline values: CDR1 ENHRY, CDR2 SYGVKD. CDR3 length equals 13 residues. V was pared by 11 bases and J by 1 base, with 14 bases between. CDR3 protein: CALGDRDNYGYTF. The CDR3 region has the DNA TGTGCCCTCGGAGACCGAGATAACTATGGCTACACCTTC.

The V gene is TRBV6-5, the J gene TRBJ1-5, with 8 bases lining up with TRBD1. After removal of 1 base from V and 4 bases from J, the junction contained 6 bases not matched to a gene. Germline V gene lookup returns CDR1 MNHEY and CDR2 SVGAGI. This CDR3 has 16 residues. The CDR3 sequence is CASSYFGTGLNQPQHF. The CDR3 DNA reads TGTGCCAGCAGTTACTTCGGGACAGGCTTAAATCAGCCCCAGCATTTT.

The rearrangement uses TRBV19 and TRBJ2-7, with D hard to call. This CDR3 comprises 12 residues. Trimming stripped 5 bases from V and 0 bases from J, with 5 bases between. Germline CDR1 LNHDA, CDR2 SQIVND (reference sequence). The CDR3: CASSPGSYEQYF. DNA of the CDR3: TGTGCCAGTAGTCCCGGCTCCTACGAGCAGTACTTC.

This clone came up a few times. The V gene is TRBV6-6, the J gene TRBJ2-7; TRBD2 agrees at 11 bases. The germline V gene encodes CDR1 MNHNY and CDR2 SVGAGI (reference sequence). CDR3 length equals 16 residues. The junction had 8 bases not matched to a gene; V was cut back by 5 bases and J by 2 bases. The DNA of the CDR3 is TGTGCCAGCAGTCGAACCGGGACTAGCGGCCCCTACGAGCAGTACTTC. Translation: CASSRTGTSGPYEQYF.

The V and J genes are TRBV7-2 and TRBJ2-7; D perhaps matches TRBD1 (6 bases). The CDR3 covers 13 residues. The germline V gene encodes CDR1 SGHTA and CDR2 FQGNSA. Trimming stripped 1 base from V and 3 bases from J, with 7 bases between. The CDR3 protein is CASSLGQVYEQYF. CDR3 nucleotides: TGTGCCAGCAGCTTAGGACAGGTCTACGAGCAGTACTTC.

The chain couples TRBV7-3 to TRBJ2-1, with 12 bases aligning to TRBD1. Trimming took 5 bases from V and 6 from J; bases not matched to a gene: 8. Looked up from germline, CDR1 is SGHTA and CDR2 is FQGTGA. The CDR3 contains 16 residues. The CDR3 bases are TGTGCCAGCAGCCCCTTTGGGACAGGGGGCCTCAATGAGCAGTTCTTC. As protein: CASSPFGTGGLNEQFF. The full variable domain, with the rest looked up from reference TRBV7-3 and TRBJ2-1, is GAGVSQTPSNKVTEKGKYVELRCDPISGHTALYWYRQSLGQGPEFLIYFQGTGAADDSGLPNDRFFAVRPEGSVSTLKIQRTERGDSAVYLCASSPFGTGGLNEQFFGPGTRLTVL.

The chain employs TRBV9 and TRBJ2-1; D possibly corresponds to TRBD1 (6 bases). The CDR3 is 13 residues long. The V gene's germline CDR1 is SGDLS and CDR2 YYNGEE. Trimming pared 4 bases from V and 9 bases from J, leaving 14 bases between. The chain's CDR3 is CASSLNTGLEQFF. DNA for the CDR3: TGTGCCAGCAGCCTTAATACAGGGCTTGAGCAGTTCTTC.

This clone was detected once. The V gene is TRBV28, the J gene TRBJ1-2; D is ambiguous. V was clipped by 4 bases and J by 8 bases, with 23 bases between them. Germline V gene data show CDR1 as MDHEN and CDR2 as SYDVKM. The CDR3 runs to 16 residues. The CDR3 bases are TGTGCCAGCAGTTCCCCCCATGGAGGAAGTCCTGTGGGCTACACCTTC. Translating it yields CASSSPHGGSPVGYTF.

This clone was recorded once. V and J are TRBV28 and TRBJ1-5, with D possibly matching TRBD1 (6 bases). Germline CDR1 is MDHEN and CDR2 is SYDVKM. Trimming took 3 bases from V and 1 from J, leaving 10 bases between them. The CDR3 covers 15 residues. This chain's CDR3 is CASSFGGASNQPQHF. For the CDR3, the DNA is TGTGCCAGCAGTTTCGGGGGGGCAAGCAATCAGCCCCAGCATTTT. Using reference TRBV28 and TRBJ1-5 for the parts outside the CDR3, the full variable domain is DVKVTQSSRYLVKRTGEKVFLECVQDMDHENMFWYRQDPGLGLRLIYFSYDVKMKEKGDIPEGYSVSREKKERFSLILESASTNQTSMYLCASSFGGASNQPQHFGDGTRLSIL.

The V gene is TRBV7-9, the J gene TRBJ1-4; D perhaps matches TRBD1 (5 bases). The CDR3 is 14 amino acids. The germline gives CDR1 SEHNR, CDR2 FQNEAQ (reference sequence). The V end was cut by 2 bases, the J end by 6 bases, with 10 bases between. As DNA, the CDR3 is TGTGCCAGCAGCTTAACCTCAGGGTATGAAAAACTGTTTTTT. This encodes CASSLTSGYEKLFF.

This clone was observed a single time. The chain uses TRBV4-2 and TRBJ2-3; 9 nucleotides line up with TRBD2. The CDR3 loop spans 16 amino acids. Germline CDR1 LGHNA, CDR2 YNFKEQ. Trimming at V came to 0 bases and at J to 3 bases, leaving 4 bases not matched to a gene. DNA of the CDR3: TGTGCCAGCAGCCAAGAGCGGGAGGGCCGAACAGATACGCAGTATTTT. Residues: CASSQEREGRTDTQYF.

This clone was counted a single time. The chain links TRBV7-2 to TRBJ2-7, with 12 positions matching TRBD2. J lost 4 bases, V lost 6 bases, and 7 bases had no gene match. The CDR3 sequence is 15 residues long. CDR1 is SGHTA and CDR2 is FQGNSA in the germline V gene. CDR3 region: CASRRTSGNPYEQYF. The CDR3, as DNA: TGTGCCAGCAGGAGGACTAGCGGGAACCCGTACGAGCAGTACTTC. Complete variable domain (other parts from reference TRBV7-2 and TRBJ2-7): GAGVSQSPSNKVTEKGKDVELRCDPISGHTALYWYRQSLGQGLEFLIYFQGNSAPDKSGLPSDRFSAERTGGSVSTLTIQRTQQEDSAVYLCASRRTSGNPYEQYFGPGTRLTVT.

A single count supports this clone. The chain is built from TRBV2 and TRBJ1-1; a weak D match, TRBD1 (6 bases). Trimming removed 1 base at V and 5 bases at J, with 8 bases between. The CDR3 runs to 13 residues. Germline V gene data show CDR1 as SNHLY and CDR2 as FYNNEI. CDR3 in amino acids: CASSEEGVTEAFF. The CDR3 nucleotides read TGTGCCAGCAGTGAAGAGGGGGTGACTGAAGCTTTCTTT.

In this sample, this clone turned up a few times. V gene TRBV27 combines with J gene TRBJ2-7; 8 positions match TRBD1. Trimming cost V 7 bases and J 3 bases; bases outside gene matches: 8. The CDR3 consists of 14 residues. The V gene's germline CDR1 is MNHEY and CDR2 SMNVEV (reference sequence). CDR3 loop: CASKLQGVYYEQYF. The CDR3 region has the DNA TGTGCCAGCAAGTTACAGGGGGTTTACTACGAGCAGTACTTC.

The J gene is TRBJ2-1, the V gene TRBV5-1; TRBD2 matches at 7 bases. After removal of 3 bases from V and 3 bases from J, the junction contained 12 bases not matched to a gene. The CDR3 totals 17 residues. Per germline, CDR1 SGHRS and CDR2 YFSETQ. CDR3: CASSYDSTSLGYNEQFF. The CDR3 DNA follows: TGCGCCAGCAGCTATGATTCGACTAGCCTCGGCTACAATGAGCAGTTCTTC. The whole variable domain, filled in from reference TRBV5-1 and TRBJ2-1, reads KAGVTQTPRYLIKTRGQQVTLSCSPISGHRSVSWYQQTPGQGLQFLFEYFSETQRNKGNFPGRFSGRQFSNSRSEMNVSTLELGDSALYLCASSYDSTSLGYNEQFFGPGTRLTVL.

The rearrangement uses TRBV7-2 and TRBJ2-7; no firm D call. V was shortened by 7 bases and J by 3 bases, with 13 bases between the two germline ends. The CDR3 has 13 residues. Germline V gene sequence: CDR1 SGHTA, CDR2 FQGNSA. In nucleotides, the CDR3 is TGTGCCAGCATCTCCGGCTGGAGCTACGAGCAGTACTTC. This encodes CASISGWSYEQYF.

This sequence joins TRBV27 and TRBJ2-5; no reliable D call. V was shortened by 5 bases and J by 4 bases, with 14 bases between the two germline ends. Germline V gene data show CDR1 as MNHEY and CDR2 as SMNVEV (reference sequence). This CDR3 has 14 residues. Written as DNA, the CDR3 is TGTGCCAGCAGTCATCGGTCCCCACTAGAGACCCAGTACTTC. Protein sequence: CASSHRSPLETQYF.

The chain employs TRBV18 and TRBJ2-3, with 9 positions matching TRBD2. Germline V gene data show CDR1 as KGHSH and CDR2 as LQKENI. The ends lost 4 bases at V and 3 bases at J; junction bases unmatched: 2. CDR3 size: 14 residues. The CDR3 loop reads CASSRLAATDTQYF. CDR3 bases: TGTGCCAGCTCACGACTAGCGGCTACAGATACGCAGTATTTT.

With respect to this clone: Germline is not matched at one junction end, which may reflect a read error. The rearrangement links TRBV24-1 to TRBJ2-1; possible D gene TRBD1, 5 bases. CDR1 and CDR2 from the germline V gene are KGHDR and SFDVKD. The CDR3 is 14 amino acids. This CDR3 is CATSGLTEYNEQFF. The CDR3 coding sequence is TGTGCCACCAGTGGTTTGACAGAGTACAATGAGCAGTTCTTC.

This chain links TRBV7-2 with TRBJ2-5; TRBD2 agrees at 15 bases. V lost 5 bases to trimming and J lost 5 bases; unmatched junction nucleotides: 12. The CDR3 extends over 18 amino acids. CDR1 is SGHTA, CDR2 FQGNSA, per germline. CDR3 loop: CASSPWTSGGGGMETQYF. In DNA, the CDR3 is TGTGCCAGCAGCCCTTGGACTAGCGGGGGGGGAGGGATGGAGACCCAGTACTTC.

Concerning this clone itself: Other DNA sequences in the same sample also yield this CDR3. The V gene is TRBV29-1, the J gene TRBJ1-2, with 11 nucleotides matching TRBD1. The CDR3 is made up of 13 amino acids. The germline CDR1 and CDR2 sequences are SQVTM and ANQGSEA. The J segment lost 5 bases and the V segment lost 4 bases, leaving 3 bases of the junction unmatched. CDR3: CSVGTGGLYGYTF. The CDR3 nucleotides read TGCAGCGTTGGGACAGGGGGCTTATATGGCTACACCTTC. Full variable domain (rest looked up from reference TRBV29-1 and TRBJ1-2): SAVISQKPSRDICQRGTSLTIQCQVDSQVTMMFWYRQQPGQSLTLIATANQGSEATYESGFVIDKFPISRPNLTFSTLTVSNMSPEDSSIYLCSVGTGGLYGYTFGSGTRLTVV.

This chain connects TRBV7-9 to TRBJ2-2; 7 nucleotides align to TRBD1. The germline V gene encodes CDR1 SEHNR and CDR2 FQNEAQ (reference sequence). V was pared by 2 bases and J by 2 bases, with 5 bases of the junction left unmatched. The CDR3 runs to 16 residues. The CDR3 here is CASSLHRGVNTGELFF. CDR3 DNA: TGTGCCAGCAGCTTACACAGGGGCGTTAACACCGGGGAGCTGTTTTTT.

The chain carries TRBV6-6 and TRBJ1-6; D perhaps matches TRBD1 (5 bases). Trimming removed 3 bases at V and 9 bases at J, with 15 bases between. Looked up from germline, CDR1 is MNHNY and CDR2 is SVGAGI (reference sequence). This CDR3 region has 15 residues. The CDR3: CASSYPQGGGSPLHF. CDR3 in DNA: TGTGCCAGCAGTTATCCGCAGGGAGGCGGTTCACCCCTCCACTTT.

The CDR3 sequence: CASRLRGREGEKLFF. The CDR3 DNA reads as TGTGCCAGCAGATTAAGGGGGCGGGAAGGTGAAAAACTGTTTTTT. The chain recombines TRBV7-2 with TRBJ1-4; the match to TRBD1 covers 7 bases. CDR1 is SGHTA, CDR2 FQGNSA, per germline. The CDR3 covers 15 residues. V was pared by 6 bases and J by 7 bases, with 11 bases of the junction left unmatched.